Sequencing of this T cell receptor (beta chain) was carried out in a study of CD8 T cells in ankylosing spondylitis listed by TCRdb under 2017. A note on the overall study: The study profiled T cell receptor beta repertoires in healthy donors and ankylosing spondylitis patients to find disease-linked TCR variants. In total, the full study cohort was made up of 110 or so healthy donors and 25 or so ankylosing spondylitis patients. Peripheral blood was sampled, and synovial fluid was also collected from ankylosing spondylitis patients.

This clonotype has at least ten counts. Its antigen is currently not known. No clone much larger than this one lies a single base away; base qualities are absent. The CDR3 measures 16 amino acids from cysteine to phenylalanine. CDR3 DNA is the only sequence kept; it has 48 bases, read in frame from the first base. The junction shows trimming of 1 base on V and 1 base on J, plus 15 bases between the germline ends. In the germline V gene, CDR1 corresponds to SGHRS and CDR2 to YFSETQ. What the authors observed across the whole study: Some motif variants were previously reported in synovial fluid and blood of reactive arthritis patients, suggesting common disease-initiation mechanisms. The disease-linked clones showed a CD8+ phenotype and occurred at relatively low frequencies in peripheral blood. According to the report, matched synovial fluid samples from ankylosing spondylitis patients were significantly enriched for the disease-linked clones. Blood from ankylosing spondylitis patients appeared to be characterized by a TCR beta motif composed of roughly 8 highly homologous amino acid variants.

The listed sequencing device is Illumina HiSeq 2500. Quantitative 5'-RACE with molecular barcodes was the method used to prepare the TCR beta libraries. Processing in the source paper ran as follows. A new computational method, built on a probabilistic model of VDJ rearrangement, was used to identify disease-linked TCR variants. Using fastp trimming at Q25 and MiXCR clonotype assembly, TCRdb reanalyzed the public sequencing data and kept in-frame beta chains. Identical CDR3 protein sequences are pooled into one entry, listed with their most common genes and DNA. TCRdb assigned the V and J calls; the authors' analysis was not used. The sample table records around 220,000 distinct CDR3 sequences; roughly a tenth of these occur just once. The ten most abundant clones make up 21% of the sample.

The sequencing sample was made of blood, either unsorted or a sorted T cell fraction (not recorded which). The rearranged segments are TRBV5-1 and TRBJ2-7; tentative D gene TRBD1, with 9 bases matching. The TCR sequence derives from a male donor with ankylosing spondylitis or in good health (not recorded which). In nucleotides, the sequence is TGCGCCAGCAGCTTGTTAGCGGGACAGGGTTCCTACGAGCAGTACTTC. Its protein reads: CASSLLAGQGSYEQYF.